This entry features one T cell receptor beta chain sequence. Its target is unknown. Sequenced by immunoSEQ multiplex PCR; TCRdb stores in-frame clones only, minus some. In the table there are 7,500 to 8,500 clones, around four fifths of which are singletons. The CDR3 spans 16 residues. In germline, CDR1 is KGHSH, CDR2 LQKENI. The source of the sample is a study of CD4 T cell repertoires in COVID-19. Study information: Other coronavirus spike proteins restimulated relabeled CFSE-low cells expanded with IL-2 for approximately ten days. Overall study findings and caveats: Sharing of several most expanded SARS-CoV-2-reactive clonotypes across memory subsets suggested intraclonal diversification.

These memory T cells were uncultured and sequenced directly after ex vivo isolation. V and J are TRBV18 and TRBJ2-5; unclear D gene. Near its end, the DNA agrees better with TRBJ2-7, so the J call may be wrong. The sample in question was effector memory CD4+ T cells from blood, obtained before the COVID-19 pandemic. The receptor comes from a human donor who had COVID-19. The CDR3 bases are TGTGCCAGCTCACCACCAATCCACCCTCCTACCTACGAGCAGTACTTC. Amino acids: CASSPPIHPPTYEQYF.